This TCR beta chain was documented in a study of OX40 agonist ivuxolimab in advanced cancers. This clone was detected once. Data came from immunoSEQ multiplex PCR; TCRdb stores just in-frame clones and leaves some out. Counted here are approximately 120,000 clones, just under 95% occurring once; the ten biggest clones make up under 0.85%. The germline gives CDR1 SNHLY, CDR2 FYNNEI. The CDR3 runs to 16 residues. Trimming at V came to 6 bases and at J to 0 bases, leaving 6 bases not matched to a gene. This specimen was CD4+ or CD8+ T cells sorted from blood, taken in a trial of the OX40 agonist ivuxolimab. The source of this sequence is an adult with an advanced solid tumor such as melanoma, head and neck, liver or kidney cancer. The J gene is TRBJ2-3, the V gene TRBV2, with 10 bases that match TRBD2. CDR3 nucleotides: TGTGCCAGCAGGTCCACTAGCGGGACTAGCACAGATACGCAGTATTTT. Translated: CASRSTSGTSTDTQYF.